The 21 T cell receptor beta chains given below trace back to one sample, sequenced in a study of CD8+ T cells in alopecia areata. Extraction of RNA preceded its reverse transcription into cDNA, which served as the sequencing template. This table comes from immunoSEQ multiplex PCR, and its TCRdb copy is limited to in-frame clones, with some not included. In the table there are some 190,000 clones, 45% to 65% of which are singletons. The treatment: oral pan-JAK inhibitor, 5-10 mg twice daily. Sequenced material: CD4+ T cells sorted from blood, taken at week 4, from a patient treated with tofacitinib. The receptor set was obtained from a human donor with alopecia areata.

CDR3 bases: TGCGCCAGCAGCCAAGAGCCCCGGAAGGACACTGAAGCTTTCTTT. This codes for CASSQEPRKDTEAFF. The chain couples TRBV4-3 to TRBJ1-1; no clear D gene. CDR3 length: 15 residues. Germline loops: CDR1 LGHNA, CDR2 YSLEER. V dropped 0 bases and J dropped 3 bases, with 11 bases sitting between them.

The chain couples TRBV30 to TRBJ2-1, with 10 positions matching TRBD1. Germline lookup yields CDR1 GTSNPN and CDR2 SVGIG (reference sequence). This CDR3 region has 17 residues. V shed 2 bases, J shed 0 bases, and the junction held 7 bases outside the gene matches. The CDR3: CAWSRGQGYPSYNEQFF. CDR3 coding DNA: TGTGCCTGGAGTAGGGGACAGGGGTACCCCTCCTACAATGAGCAGTTCTTC.

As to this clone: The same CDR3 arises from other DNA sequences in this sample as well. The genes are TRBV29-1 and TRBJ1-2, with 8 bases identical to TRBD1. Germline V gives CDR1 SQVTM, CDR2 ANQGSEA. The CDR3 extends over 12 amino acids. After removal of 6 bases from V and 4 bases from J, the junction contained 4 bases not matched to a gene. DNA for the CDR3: TGCAGCGTCGACAGGGGCGGCTATGGCTACACCTTC. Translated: CSVDRGGYGYTF.

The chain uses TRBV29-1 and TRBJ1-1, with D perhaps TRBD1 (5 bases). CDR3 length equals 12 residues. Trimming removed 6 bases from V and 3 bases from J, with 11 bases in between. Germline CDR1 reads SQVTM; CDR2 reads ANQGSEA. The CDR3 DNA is TGCAGCGTCGCTGACAGATACACTGAAGCTTTCTTT. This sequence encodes CSVADRYTEAFF.

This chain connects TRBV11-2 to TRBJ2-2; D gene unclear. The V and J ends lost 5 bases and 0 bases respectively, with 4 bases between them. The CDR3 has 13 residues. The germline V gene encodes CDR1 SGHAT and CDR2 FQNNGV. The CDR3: CASSLPNTGELFF. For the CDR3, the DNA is TGTGCCAGCAGCCTTCCGAACACCGGGGAGCTGTTTTTT.

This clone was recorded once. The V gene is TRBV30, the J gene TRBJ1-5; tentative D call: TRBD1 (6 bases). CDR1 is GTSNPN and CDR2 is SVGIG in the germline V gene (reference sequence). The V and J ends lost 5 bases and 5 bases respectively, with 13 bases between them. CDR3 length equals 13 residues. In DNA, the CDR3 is TGTGCCTGGGGGGACACATTATATCAGCCCCAGCATTTT. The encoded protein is CAWGDTLYQPQHF.

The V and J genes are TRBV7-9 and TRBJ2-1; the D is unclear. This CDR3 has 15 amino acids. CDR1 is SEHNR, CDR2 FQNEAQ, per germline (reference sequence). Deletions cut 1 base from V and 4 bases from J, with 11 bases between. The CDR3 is CASSLDPGPYNEQFF. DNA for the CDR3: TGTGCCAGCAGCTTAGACCCGGGTCCGTACAATGAGCAGTTCTTC. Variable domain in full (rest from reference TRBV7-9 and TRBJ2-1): DTGVSQNPRHKITKRGQNVTFRCDPISEHNRLYWYRQTLGQGPEFLTYFQNEAQLEKSRLLSDRFSAERPKGSFSTLEIQRTEQGDSAMYLCASSLDPGPYNEQFFGPGTRLTVL.

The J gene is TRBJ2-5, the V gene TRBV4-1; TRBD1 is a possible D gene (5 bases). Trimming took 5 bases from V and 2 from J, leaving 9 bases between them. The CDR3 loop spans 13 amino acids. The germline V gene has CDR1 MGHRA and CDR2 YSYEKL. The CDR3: CASSSTDQETQYF. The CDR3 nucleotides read TGCGCCAGCAGCTCGACAGATCAAGAGACCCAGTACTTC.

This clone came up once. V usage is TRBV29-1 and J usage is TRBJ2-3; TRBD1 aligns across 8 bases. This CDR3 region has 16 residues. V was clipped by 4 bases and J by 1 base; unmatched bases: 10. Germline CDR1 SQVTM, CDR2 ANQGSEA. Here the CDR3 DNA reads TGCAGCGTTGGTGGGGCCAGGGGGCAGGGCACAGATACGCAGTATTTT. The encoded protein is CSVGGARGQGTDTQYF.

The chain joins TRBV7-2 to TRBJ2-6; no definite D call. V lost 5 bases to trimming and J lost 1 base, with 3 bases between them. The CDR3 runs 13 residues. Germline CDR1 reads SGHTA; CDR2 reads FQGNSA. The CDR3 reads CASSQSGANVLTF. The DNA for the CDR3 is TGTGCCAGCAGCCAATCTGGGGCCAACGTCCTGACTTTC. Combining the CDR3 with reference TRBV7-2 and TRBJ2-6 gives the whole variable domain GAGVSQSPSNKVTEKGKDVELRCDPISGHTALYWYRQSLGQGLEFLIYFQGNSAPDKSGLPSDRFSAERTGGSVSTLTIQRTQQEDSAVYLCASSQSGANVLTFGAGSRLTVL.

CDR3 nucleotides: TGCGCCAGCAGCCAGCTAGCGGGAGTCTCCGGGGAGCTGTTTTTT. It is translated as CASSQLAGVSGELFF. This rearrangement joins TRBV4-1 to TRBJ2-2; 10 bases are shared with TRBD2. V dropped 3 bases and J dropped 6; count of bases not matched to a gene: 4. The CDR3 is 15 amino acids. From germline, CDR1 is MGHRA and CDR2 YSYEKL.

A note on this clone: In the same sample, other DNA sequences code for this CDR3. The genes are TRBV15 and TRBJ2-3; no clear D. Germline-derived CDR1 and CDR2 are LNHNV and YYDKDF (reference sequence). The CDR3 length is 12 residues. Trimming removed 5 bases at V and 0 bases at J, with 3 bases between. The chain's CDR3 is CATSRSTDTQYF. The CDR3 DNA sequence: TGTGCCACCAGCCGGAGCACAGATACGCAGTATTTT.

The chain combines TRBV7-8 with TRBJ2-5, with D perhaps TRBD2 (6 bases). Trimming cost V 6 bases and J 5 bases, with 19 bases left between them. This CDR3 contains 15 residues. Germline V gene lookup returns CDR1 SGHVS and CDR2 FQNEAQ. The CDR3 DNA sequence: TGTGCCAGCAGTTCCGCCTTGTCGGAGGGGGAGACCCAGTACTTC. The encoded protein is CASSSALSEGETQYF.

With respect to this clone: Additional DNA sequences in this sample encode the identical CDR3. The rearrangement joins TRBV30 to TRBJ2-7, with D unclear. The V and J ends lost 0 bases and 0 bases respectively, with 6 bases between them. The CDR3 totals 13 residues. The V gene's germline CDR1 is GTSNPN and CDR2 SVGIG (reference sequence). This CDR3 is CAWSVGSSYEQYF. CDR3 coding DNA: TGTGCCTGGAGTGTAGGCAGCTCCTACGAGCAGTACTTC.

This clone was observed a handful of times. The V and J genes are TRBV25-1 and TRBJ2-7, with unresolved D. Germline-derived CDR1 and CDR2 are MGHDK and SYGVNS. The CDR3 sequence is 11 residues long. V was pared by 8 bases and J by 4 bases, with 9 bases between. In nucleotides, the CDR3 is TGTGCCAGCGGGGTTTATTACGAGCAGTACTTC. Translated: CASGVYYEQYF.

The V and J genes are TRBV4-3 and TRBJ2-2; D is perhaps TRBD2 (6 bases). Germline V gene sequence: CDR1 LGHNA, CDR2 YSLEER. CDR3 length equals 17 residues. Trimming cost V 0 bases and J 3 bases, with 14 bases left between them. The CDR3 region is CASSQDPRSGYTGELFF. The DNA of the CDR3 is TGCGCCAGCAGCCAAGACCCTCGGAGCGGGTACACCGGGGAGCTGTTTTTT.

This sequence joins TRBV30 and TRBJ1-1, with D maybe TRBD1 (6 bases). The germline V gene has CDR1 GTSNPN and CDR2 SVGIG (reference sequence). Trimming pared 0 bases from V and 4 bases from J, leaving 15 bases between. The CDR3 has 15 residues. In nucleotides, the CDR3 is TGTGCCTGGAGTGTAAACGTACAGGGAAGCACTGAAGCTTTCTTT. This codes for CAWSVNVQGSTEAFF. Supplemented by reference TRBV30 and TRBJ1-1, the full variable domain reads SQTIHQWPATLVQPVGSPLSLECTVEGTSNPNLYWYRQAAGRGLQLLFYSVGIGQISSEVPQNLSASRPQDRQFILSSKKLLLSDSGFYLCAWSVNVQGSTEAFFGQGTRLTVV.

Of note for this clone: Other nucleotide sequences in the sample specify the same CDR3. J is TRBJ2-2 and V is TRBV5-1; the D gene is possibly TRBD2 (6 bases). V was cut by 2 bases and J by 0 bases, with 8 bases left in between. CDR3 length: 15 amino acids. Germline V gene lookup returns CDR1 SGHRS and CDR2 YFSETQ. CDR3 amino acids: CASSFSGANTGELFF. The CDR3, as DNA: TGCGCCAGCAGCTTTTCGGGGGCGAACACCGGGGAGCTGTTTTTT.

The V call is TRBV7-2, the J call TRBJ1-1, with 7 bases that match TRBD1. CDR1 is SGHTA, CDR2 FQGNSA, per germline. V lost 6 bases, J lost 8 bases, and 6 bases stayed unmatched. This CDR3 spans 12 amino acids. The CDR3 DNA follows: TGTGCCAGCAGACAAGGGGGCAGGGAAGCTTTCTTT. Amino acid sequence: CASRQGGREAFF.

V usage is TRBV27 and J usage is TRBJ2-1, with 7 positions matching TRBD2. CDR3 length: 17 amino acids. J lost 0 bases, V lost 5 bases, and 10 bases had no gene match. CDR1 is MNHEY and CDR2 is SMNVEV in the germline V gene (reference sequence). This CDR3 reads CASSPQWGGHSYNEQFF. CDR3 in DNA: TGTGCCAGCAGTCCCCAATGGGGAGGGCACTCCTACAATGAGCAGTTCTTC.

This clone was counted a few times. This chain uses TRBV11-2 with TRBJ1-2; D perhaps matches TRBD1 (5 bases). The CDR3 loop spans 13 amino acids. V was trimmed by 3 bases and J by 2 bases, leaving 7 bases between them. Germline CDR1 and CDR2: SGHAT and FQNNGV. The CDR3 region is CASSLGDNYGYTF. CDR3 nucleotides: TGTGCCAGCAGCTTGGGGGACAACTATGGCTACACCTTC.